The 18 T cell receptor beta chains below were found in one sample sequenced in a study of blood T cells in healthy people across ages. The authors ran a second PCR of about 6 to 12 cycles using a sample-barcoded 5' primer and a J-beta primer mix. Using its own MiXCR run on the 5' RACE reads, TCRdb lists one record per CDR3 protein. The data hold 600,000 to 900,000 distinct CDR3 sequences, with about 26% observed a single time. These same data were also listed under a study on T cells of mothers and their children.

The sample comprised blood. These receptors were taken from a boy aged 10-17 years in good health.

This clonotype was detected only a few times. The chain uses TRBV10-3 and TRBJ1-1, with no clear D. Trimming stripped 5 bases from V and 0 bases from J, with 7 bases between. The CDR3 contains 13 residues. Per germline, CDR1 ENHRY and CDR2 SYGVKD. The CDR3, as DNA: TGTGCCATCAGTCGGGAGGTGAACACTGAAGCTTTCTTT. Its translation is CAISREVNTEAFF.

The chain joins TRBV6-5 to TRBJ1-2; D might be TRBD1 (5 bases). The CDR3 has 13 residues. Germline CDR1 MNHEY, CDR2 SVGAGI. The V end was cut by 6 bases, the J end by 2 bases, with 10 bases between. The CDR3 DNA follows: TGTGCCAGCAGGATGACAGCCAACTATGGCTACACCTTC. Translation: CASRMTANYGYTF.

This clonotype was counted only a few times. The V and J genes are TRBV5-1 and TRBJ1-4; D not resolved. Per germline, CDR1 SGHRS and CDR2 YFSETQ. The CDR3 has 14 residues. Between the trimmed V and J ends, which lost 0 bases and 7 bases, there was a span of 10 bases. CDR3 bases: TGCGCCAGCAGCTTGGCCGGGTTTGGTGAAAAACTGTTTTTT. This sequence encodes CASSLAGFGEKLFF.

This chain's CDR3 is CASSLEPTRQPQHF. The CDR3, as DNA: TGTGCCAGCAGCTTAGAGCCCACGCGGCAGCCCCAGCATTTT. J is TRBJ1-5 and V is TRBV11-2; D is unresolved. Germline V lookup: CDR1 SGHAT, CDR2 FQNNGV. With 0 bases removed from V and 7 bases from J, the gap between germline ends came to 10 bases. The CDR3 has 14 amino acids. The full variable domain, with the rest looked up from reference TRBV11-2 and TRBJ1-5, is EAGVAQSPRYKIIEKRQSVAFWCNPISGHATLYWYQQILGQGPKLLIQFQNNGVVDDSQLPKDRFSAERLKGVDSTLKIQPAKLEDSAVYLCASSLEPTRQPQHFGDGTRLSIL.

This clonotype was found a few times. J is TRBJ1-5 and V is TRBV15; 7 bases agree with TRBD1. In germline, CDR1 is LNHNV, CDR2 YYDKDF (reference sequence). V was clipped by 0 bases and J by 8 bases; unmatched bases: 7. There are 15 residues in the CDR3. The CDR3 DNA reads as TGTGCCACCAGCAGAGATTCGGAGGGGGCCAAGCCCCAGCATTTT. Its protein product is CATSRDSEGAKPQHF.

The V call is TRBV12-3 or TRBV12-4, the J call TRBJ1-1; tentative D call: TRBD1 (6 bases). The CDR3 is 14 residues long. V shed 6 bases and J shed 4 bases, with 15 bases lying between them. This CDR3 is CASRSSGVSTEAFF. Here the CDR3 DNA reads TGTGCCAGCAGGAGCTCAGGGGTGAGCACTGAAGCTTTCTTT.

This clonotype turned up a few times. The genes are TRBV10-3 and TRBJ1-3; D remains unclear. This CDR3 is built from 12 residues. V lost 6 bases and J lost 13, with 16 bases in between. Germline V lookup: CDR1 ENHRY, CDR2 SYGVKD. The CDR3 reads CAISDTDSSIYF. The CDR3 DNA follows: TGTGCCATCAGCGATACAGATTCCTCAATATATTTT.

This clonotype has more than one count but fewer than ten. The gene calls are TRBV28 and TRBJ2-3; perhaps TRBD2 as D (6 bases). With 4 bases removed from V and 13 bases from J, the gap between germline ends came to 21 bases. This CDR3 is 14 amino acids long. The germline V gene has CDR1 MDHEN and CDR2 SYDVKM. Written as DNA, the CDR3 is TGTGCCAGCAGTTCCCCGTCCGGGGGAAGTGTCAAGTATTTT. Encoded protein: CASSSPSGGSVKYF. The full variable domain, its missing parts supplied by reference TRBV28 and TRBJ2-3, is DVKVTQSSRYLVKRTGEKVFLECVQDMDHENMFWYRQDPGLGLRLIYFSYDVKMKEKGDIPEGYSVSREKKERFSLILESASTNQTSMYLCASSSPSGGSVKYFGPGTRLTVL.

In DNA, the CDR3 is TGCAGTGCCTACGCCGGGACTAGCGGCTGGGAGCAGTACTTC. Protein product: CSAYAGTSGWEQYF. The rearrangement links TRBV20-1 to TRBJ2-7; 11 positions agree with TRBD2. The V gene's germline CDR1 is DFQATT and CDR2 SNEGSKA (reference sequence). The J segment lost 7 bases and the V segment lost 6 bases, leaving 11 bases of the junction unmatched. The CDR3 sequence is 14 residues long.

The CDR3 region is CASSLTGAGYGYTF. The CDR3 region has the DNA TGTGCCAGCAGTTTAACAGGGGCGGGCTATGGCTACACCTTC. The V call is TRBV12-3 or TRBV12-4, the J call TRBJ1-2, with 7 bases identical to TRBD1. The CDR3 loop spans 14 amino acids. V shed 2 bases and J 4 bases; nucleotides not matched to a gene: 4.

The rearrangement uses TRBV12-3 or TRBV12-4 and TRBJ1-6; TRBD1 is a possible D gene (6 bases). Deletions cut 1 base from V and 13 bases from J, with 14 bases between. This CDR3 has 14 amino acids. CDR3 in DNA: TGTGCCAGCAGTTTAGGCGGCAGGGGAATTCCCCTCCACTTT. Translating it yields CASSLGGRGIPLHF.

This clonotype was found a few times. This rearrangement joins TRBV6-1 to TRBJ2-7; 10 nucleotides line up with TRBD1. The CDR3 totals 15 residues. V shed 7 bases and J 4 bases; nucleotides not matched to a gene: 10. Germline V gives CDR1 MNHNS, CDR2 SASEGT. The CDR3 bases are TGTGCCAGCATCCGGCAGGGACAGGGGTTATACGAGCAGTACTTC. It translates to CASIRQGQGLYEQYF.

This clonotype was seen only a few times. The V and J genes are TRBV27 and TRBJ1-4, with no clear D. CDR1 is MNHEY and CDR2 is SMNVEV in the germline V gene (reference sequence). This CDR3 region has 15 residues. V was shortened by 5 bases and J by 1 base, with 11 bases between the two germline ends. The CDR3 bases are TGTGCCAGCAGTCCCAAGGGAAGAACTAATGAAAAACTGTTTTTT. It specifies CASSPKGRTNEKLFF.

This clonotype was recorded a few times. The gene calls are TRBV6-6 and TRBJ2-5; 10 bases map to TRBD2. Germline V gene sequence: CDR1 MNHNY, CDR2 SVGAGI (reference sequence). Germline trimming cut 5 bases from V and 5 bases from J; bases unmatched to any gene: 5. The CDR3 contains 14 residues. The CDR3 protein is CASSPPGLAETQYF. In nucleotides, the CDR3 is TGTGCCAGCAGTCCCCCGGGACTAGCGGAGACCCAGTACTTC.

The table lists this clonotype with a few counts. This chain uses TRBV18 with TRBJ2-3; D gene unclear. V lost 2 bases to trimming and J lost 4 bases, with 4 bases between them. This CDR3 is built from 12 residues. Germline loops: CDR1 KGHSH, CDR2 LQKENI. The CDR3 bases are TGTGCCAGCTCACCAGTGGCAGATACGCAGTATTTT. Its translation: CASSPVADTQYF.

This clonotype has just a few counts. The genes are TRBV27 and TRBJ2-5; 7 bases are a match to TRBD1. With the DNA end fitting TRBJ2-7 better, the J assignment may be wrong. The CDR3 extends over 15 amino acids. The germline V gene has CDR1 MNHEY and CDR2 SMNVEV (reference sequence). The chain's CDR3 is CASSLWSGTENEQYF. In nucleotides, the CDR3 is TGTGCCAGCAGTTTATGGTCCGGGACAGAGAACGAGCAGTACTTC.

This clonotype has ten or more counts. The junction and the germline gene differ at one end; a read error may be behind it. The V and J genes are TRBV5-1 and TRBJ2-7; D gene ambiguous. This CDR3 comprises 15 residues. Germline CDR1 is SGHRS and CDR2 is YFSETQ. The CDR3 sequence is CASSLEAGSSYEQYF. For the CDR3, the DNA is TGTGCCAGCAGCTTAGAGGCAGGCAGCTCCTACGAGCAGTACTTC.

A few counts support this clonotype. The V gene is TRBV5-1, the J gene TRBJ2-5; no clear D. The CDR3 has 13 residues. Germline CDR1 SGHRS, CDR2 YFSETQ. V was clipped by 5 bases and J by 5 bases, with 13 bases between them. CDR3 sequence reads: CASRPKDEETQYF. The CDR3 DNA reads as TGCGCCAGCAGACCCAAGGACGAGGAGACCCAGTACTTC.